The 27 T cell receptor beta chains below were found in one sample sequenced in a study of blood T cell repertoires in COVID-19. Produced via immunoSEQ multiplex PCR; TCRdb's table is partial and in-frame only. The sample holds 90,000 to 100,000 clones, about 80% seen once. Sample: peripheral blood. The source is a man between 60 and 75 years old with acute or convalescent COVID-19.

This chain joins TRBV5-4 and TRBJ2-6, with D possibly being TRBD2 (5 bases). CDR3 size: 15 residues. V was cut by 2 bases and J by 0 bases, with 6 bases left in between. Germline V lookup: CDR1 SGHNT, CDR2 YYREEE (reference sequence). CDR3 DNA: TGTGCCAGCAGCTTCCGGGGCTCTGGGGCCAACGTCCTGACTTTC. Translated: CASSFRGSGANVLTF.

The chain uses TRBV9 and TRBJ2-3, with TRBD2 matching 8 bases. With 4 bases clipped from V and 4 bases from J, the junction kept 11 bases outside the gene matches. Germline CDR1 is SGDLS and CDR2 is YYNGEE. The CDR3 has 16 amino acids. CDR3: CASSPFGRGAADTQYF. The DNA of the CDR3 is TGTGCCAGCAGCCCGTTTGGGCGGGGGGCCGCAGATACGCAGTATTTT.

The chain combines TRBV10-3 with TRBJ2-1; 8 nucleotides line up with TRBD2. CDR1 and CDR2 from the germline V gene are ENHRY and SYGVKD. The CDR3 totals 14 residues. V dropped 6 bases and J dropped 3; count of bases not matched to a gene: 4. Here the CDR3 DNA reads TGTGCCATCAGGGGCGGGGGGCTCTACAATGAGCAGTTCTTC. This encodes CAIRGGGLYNEQFF.

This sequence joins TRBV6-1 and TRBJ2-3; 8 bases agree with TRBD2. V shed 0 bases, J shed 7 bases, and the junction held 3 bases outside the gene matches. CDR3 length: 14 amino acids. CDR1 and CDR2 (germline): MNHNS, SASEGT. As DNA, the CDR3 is TGTGCCAGCAGTGAAGCTAGCGGGGTATATACGCAGTATTTT. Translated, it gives CASSEASGVYTQYF.

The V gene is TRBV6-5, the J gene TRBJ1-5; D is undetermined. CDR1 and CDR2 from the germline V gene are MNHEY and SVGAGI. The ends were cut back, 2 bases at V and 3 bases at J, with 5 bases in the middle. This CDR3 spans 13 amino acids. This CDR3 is CASSYNLNQPQHF. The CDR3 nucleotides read TGTGCCAGCAGTTACAATCTCAATCAGCCCCAGCATTTT.

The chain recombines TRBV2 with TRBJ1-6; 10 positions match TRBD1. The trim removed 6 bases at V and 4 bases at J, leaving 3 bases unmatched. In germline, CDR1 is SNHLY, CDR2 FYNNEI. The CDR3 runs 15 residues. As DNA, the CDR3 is TGTGCCAGCAGGGAGGACAGGGGGTATAATTCACCCCTCCACTTT. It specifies CASREDRGYNSPLHF.

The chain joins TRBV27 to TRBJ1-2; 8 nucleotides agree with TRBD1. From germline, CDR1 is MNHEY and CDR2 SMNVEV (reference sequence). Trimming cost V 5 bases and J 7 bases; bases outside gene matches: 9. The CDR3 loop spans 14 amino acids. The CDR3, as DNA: TGTGCCAGCAGTCCCGACAGGGGAGCCGGTGGCTACACCTTC. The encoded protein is CASSPDRGAGGYTF.

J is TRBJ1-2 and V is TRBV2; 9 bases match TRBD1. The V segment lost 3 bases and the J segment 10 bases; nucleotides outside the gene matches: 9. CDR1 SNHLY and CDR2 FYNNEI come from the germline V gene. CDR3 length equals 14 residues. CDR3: CASSEIGQGSFYTF. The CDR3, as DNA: TGTGCCAGCAGTGAGATAGGACAGGGGAGTTTCTACACCTTC.

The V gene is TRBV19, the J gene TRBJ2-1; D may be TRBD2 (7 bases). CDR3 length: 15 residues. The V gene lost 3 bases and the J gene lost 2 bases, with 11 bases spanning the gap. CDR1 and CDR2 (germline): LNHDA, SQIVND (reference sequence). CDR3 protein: CASSIGGATYNEQFF. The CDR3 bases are TGTGCCAGTAGTATTGGGGGGGCCACCTACAATGAGCAGTTCTTC.

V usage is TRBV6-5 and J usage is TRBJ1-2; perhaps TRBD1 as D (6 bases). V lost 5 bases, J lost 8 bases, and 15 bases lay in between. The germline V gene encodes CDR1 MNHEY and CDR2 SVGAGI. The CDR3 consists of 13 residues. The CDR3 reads CASSTLETGGYTF. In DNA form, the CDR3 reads TGTGCCAGCAGTACCCTAGAAACAGGGGGCTACACCTTC.

The CDR3 DNA follows: TGTGCCAGCAGCTTAGGCAGGGTTAGCTACGAGCAGTACTTC. It specifies CASSLGRVSYEQYF. The chain uses TRBV13 and TRBJ2-7; possibly TRBD1 for D (5 bases). The V gene lost 0 bases and the J gene lost 3 bases, with 9 bases spanning the gap. Germline V gene sequence: CDR1 PRHDT, CDR2 FYEKMQ (reference sequence). The CDR3 loop spans 14 amino acids.

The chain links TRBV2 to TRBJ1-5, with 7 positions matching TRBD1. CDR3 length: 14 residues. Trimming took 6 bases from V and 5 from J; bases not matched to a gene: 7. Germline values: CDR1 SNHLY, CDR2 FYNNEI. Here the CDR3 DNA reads TGTGCCAGCAGAGGCGGGCAGGGGGATCAGCCCCAGCATTTT. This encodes CASRGGQGDQPQHF. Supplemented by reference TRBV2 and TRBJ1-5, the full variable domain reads EPEVTQTPSHQVTQMGQEVILRCVPISNHLYFYWYRQILGQKVEFLVSFYNNEISEKSEIFDDQFSVERPDGSNFTLKIRSTKLEDSAMYFCASRGGQGDQPQHFGDGTRLSIL.

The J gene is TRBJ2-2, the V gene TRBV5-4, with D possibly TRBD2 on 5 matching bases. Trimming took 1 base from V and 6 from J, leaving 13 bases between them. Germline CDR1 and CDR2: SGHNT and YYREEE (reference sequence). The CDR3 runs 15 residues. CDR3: CASSLTGMRAGELFF. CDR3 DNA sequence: TGTGCCAGCAGCTTGACGGGGATGCGGGCCGGGGAGCTGTTTTTT.

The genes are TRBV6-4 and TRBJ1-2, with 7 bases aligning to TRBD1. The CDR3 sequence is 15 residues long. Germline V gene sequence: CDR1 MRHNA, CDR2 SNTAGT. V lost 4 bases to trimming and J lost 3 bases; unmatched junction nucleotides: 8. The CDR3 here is CASSVEMGQHYGYTF. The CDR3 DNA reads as TGTGCCAGCAGTGTCGAAATGGGACAGCACTATGGCTACACCTTC.

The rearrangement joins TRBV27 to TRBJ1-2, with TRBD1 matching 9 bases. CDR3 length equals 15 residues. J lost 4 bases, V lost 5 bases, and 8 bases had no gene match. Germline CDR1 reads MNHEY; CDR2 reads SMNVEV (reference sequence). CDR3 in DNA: TGTGCCAGCAGTCCCACAGGGGGCAGACGCTATGGCTACACCTTC. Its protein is CASSPTGGRRYGYTF.

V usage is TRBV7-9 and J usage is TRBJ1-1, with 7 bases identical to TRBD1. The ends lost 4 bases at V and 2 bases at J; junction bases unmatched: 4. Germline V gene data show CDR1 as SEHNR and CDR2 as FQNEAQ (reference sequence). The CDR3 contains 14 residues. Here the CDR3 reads CASSSNRGNTEAFF. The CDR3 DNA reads TGTGCCAGCAGCTCCAACAGGGGAAACACTGAAGCTTTCTTT.

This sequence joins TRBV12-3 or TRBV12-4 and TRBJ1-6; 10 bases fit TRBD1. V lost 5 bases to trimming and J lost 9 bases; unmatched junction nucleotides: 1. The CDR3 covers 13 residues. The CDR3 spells CASSRTGGSPLHF. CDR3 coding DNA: TGTGCCAGCAGTCGGACAGGGGGTTCACCCCTCCACTTT.

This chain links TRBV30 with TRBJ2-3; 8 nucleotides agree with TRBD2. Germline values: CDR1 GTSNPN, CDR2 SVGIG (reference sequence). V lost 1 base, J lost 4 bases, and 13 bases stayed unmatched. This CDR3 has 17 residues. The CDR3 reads CAWSASGGYGLADTQYF. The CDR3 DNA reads TGTGCCTGGAGTGCGAGCGGGGGATACGGCCTCGCAGATACGCAGTATTTT. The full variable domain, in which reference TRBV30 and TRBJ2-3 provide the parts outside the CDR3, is SQTIHQWPATLVQPVGSPLSLECTVEGTSNPNLYWYRQAAGRGLQLLFYSVGIGQISSEVPQNLSASRPQDRQFILSSKKLLLSDSGFYLCAWSASGGYGLADTQYFGPGTRLTVL.

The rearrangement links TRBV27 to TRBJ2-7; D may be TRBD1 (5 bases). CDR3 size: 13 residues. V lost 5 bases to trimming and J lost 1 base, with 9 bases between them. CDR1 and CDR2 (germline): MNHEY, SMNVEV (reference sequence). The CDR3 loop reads CASSIQGSYEQYF. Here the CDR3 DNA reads TGTGCCAGCAGTATCCAGGGTTCCTACGAGCAGTACTTC.

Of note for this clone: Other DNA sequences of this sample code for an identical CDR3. CDR3 protein: CASSIRGGTEAFF. The CDR3 nucleotides read TGTGCCAGTAGTATTCGCGGAGGGACTGAAGCTTTCTTT. The chain has TRBV19 and TRBJ1-1; no definite D call. V dropped 3 bases and J dropped 5 bases, with 10 bases sitting between them. Germline-derived CDR1 and CDR2 are LNHDA and SQIVND (reference sequence). CDR3 size: 13 residues.

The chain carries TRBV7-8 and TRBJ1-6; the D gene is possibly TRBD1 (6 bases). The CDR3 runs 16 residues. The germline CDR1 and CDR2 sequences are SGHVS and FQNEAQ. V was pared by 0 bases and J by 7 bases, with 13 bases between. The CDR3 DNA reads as TGTGCCAGCAGCTTAGCGCGTGGCAGGGGAAATTCACCCCTCCACTTT. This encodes CASSLARGRGNSPLHF.

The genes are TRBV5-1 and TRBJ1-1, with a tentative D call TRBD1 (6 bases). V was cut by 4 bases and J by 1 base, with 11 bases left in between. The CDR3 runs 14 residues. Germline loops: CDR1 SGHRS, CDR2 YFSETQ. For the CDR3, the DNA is TGCGCCAGCAGCATGGACAGACGGAACACTGAAGCTTTCTTT. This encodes CASSMDRRNTEAFF.

CDR3 bases: TGTGCCAGTATAGCGAACACTGAAGCTTTCTTT. Its protein is CASIANTEAFF. The V gene is TRBV6-5, the J gene TRBJ1-1; D is undetermined. The length of the CDR3 is 11 residues. Germline V CDR1 and CDR2: MNHEY, SVGAGI. Trimming removed 9 bases from V and 1 base from J, with 6 bases in between.

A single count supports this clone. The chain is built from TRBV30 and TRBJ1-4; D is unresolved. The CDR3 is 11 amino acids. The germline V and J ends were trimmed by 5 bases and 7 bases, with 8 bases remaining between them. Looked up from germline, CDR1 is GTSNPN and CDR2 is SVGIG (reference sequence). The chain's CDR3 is CAWGLFEKLFF. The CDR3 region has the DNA TGTGCCTGGGGACTTTTTGAAAAACTGTTTTTT.

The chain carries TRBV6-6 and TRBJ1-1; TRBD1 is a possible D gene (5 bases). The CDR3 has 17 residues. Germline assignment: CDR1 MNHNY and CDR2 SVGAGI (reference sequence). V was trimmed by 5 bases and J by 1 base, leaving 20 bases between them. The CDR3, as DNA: TGTGCCAGCAGTCAACGCGGGGGGTACCGAGAGAACACTGAAGCTTTCTTT. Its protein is CASSQRGGYRENTEAFF.

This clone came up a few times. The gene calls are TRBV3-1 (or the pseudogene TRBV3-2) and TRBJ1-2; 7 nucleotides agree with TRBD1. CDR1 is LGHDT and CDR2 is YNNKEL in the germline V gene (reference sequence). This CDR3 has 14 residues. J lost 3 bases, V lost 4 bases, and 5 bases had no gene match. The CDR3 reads CASSPSTGYYGYTF. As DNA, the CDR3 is TGTGCCAGCAGCCCCTCGACAGGGTACTATGGCTACACCTTC.

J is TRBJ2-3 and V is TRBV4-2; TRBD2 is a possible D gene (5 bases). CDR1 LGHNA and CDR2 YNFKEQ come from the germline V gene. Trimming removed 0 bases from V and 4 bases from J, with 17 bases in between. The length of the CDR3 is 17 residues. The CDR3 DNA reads TGTGCCAGCAGCCAAGATCGGCAAGGGAGTATTGCAGATACGCAGTATTTT. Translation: CASSQDRQGSIADTQYF.